The entry that follows covers one T cell receptor beta chain sequence. The data originate from a study of blood T cell repertoires in COVID-19. Clones were read by immunoSEQ multiplex PCR, and TCRdb kept only the in-frame ones, dropping some. The sample has a few hundred thousand clones, 88% seen once; the top ten hold about 0.65%. The sequenced material came from peripheral blood. The sequence was collected from a human donor in a cohort sampled during active COVID-19.

The CDR3 sequence: CASSLAVTGVNEQFF. Written as DNA, the CDR3 is TGCGCCAGCAGCTTGGCCGTGACAGGGGTCAATGAGCAGTTCTTC. The gene calls are TRBV5-1 and TRBJ2-1; 8 bases fit TRBD1. V lost 0 bases to trimming and J lost 6 bases; unmatched junction nucleotides: 5. Germline CDR1 SGHRS, CDR2 YFSETQ. The CDR3 covers 15 residues.